The 26 T cell receptor beta chains given below trace back to one sample, sequenced in a study of cytotoxic CD8 clonotypes in ibrutinib-treated CLL (dated by TCRdb to the early 2020s). The method was the immunoSEQ multiplex PCR assay. As stored in TCRdb, this immuneACCESS dataset retains in-frame rearrangements with V and J assigned. A fraction of the clones does not appear; measured against another copy, unresolved V genes explain less than half of the discrepancy, and the remainder lacks a known reason. The sample includes around 310,000 clones, with around four fifths observed a single time. In total, the top ten clones hold 6.5% to 8.5% of the sample. The specimen was PBMCs, collected before ibrutinib treatment. The receptor source for this set is a human donor with chronic lymphocytic leukemia.

This chain connects TRBV15 to TRBJ2-5; D uncertain. Germline lookup yields CDR1 LNHNV and CDR2 YYDKDF (reference sequence). V shed 4 bases and J shed 4 bases, with 7 bases lying between them. There are 12 residues in the CDR3. The CDR3 here is CATSTKRETQYF. The CDR3 DNA sequence: TGTGCCACCAGCACGAAACGAGAGACCCAGTACTTC. Based on the CDR3 plus reference TRBV15 and TRBJ2-5, the full variable domain is DAMVIQNPRYQVTQFGKPVTLSCSQTLNHNVMYWYQQKSSQAPKLLFHYYDKDFNNEADTPDNFQSRRPNTSFCFLDIRSPGLGDTAMYLCATSTKRETQYFGPGTRLLVL.

This chain connects TRBV7-8 to TRBJ2-5; 14 bases agree with TRBD2. Germline CDR1 and CDR2: SGHVS and FQNEAQ. V trimming: 5 bases; J trimming: 4 bases; junction bases outside the gene matches: 9. The CDR3 loop spans 17 amino acids. CDR3 nucleotides: TGTGCCAGCAGCACCCGACGGACTAGCGGGAGGCGAGAGACCCAGTACTTC. Translation gives CASSTRRTSGRRETQYF.

The V and J genes are TRBV7-6 and TRBJ1-6, with TRBD1 identical over 9 bases. The V and J ends lost 6 bases and 7 bases, in that order; junction bases with no gene match: 4. Germline assignment: CDR1 SGHVS and CDR2 FNYEAQ. The CDR3 is 14 residues long. The CDR3 protein is CASSIGTGNSPLHF. The CDR3 bases are TGTGCCAGCAGTATCGGGACAGGGAATTCACCCCTCCACTTT.

The chain carries TRBV6-5 and TRBJ2-7; TRBD1 agrees at 9 bases. The ends lost 6 bases at V and 2 bases at J; junction bases unmatched: 8. Germline V gives CDR1 MNHEY, CDR2 SVGAGI. This CDR3 comprises 15 residues. Here the CDR3 DNA reads TGTGCCAGCAGCCCGGACAGGGGACCGACCTACGAGCAGTACTTC. As protein: CASSPDRGPTYEQYF.

The V and J genes are TRBV4-3 and TRBJ2-1; 10 bases fit TRBD2. This CDR3 is 17 amino acids long. CDR1 and CDR2 (germline): LGHNA, YSLEER. With V trimmed by 0 bases and J by 9 bases, 11 bases remained unmatched. The CDR3 spells CASSQDSSGSAGSEQFF. Written as DNA, the CDR3 is TGCGCCAGCAGCCAAGATTCTAGCGGGAGTGCCGGTAGTGAGCAGTTCTTC.

The chain couples TRBV11-2 to TRBJ2-7; 10 positions match TRBD1. CDR1 is SGHAT and CDR2 is FQNNGV in the germline V gene. The J segment lost 1 base and the V segment lost 3 bases, leaving 3 bases of the junction unmatched. This CDR3 is built from 15 residues. DNA for the CDR3: TGTGCCAGCAGCTTTCGACAGGGGGCGTCCTACGAGCAGTACTTC. Translated, it gives CASSFRQGASYEQYF.

The rearrangement links TRBV9 to TRBJ2-3; possibly TRBD2 for D (5 bases). Germline loops: CDR1 SGDLS, CDR2 YYNGEE. The CDR3 contains 15 residues. V was clipped by 1 base and J by 4 bases, with 13 bases between them. DNA for the CDR3: TGTGCCAGCAGCGTAACGAGCTCCGGGGCAGATACGCAGTATTTT. Translated, it gives CASSVTSSGADTQYF. Combining the CDR3 with reference TRBV9 and TRBJ2-3 gives the whole variable domain DSGVTQTPKHLITATGQRVTLRCSPRSGDLSVYWYQQSLDQGLQFLIQYYNGEERAKGNILERFSAQQFPDLHSELNLSSLELGDSALYFCASSVTSSGADTQYFGPGTRLTVL.

This chain joins TRBV2 and TRBJ2-5; D not resolved. V lost 2 bases to trimming and J lost 1 base, with 5 bases between them. The CDR3 loop spans 13 amino acids. Germline V gene lookup returns CDR1 SNHLY and CDR2 FYNNEI. For the CDR3, the DNA is TGTGCCAGCAGTGAACTATTCCAAGAGACCCAGTACTTC. Its protein product is CASSELFQETQYF.

V gene TRBV7-2 combines with J gene TRBJ2-7; TRBD2 agrees at 10 bases. The germline gives CDR1 SGHTA, CDR2 FQGNSA. The CDR3 loop spans 15 amino acids. V was clipped by 3 bases and J by 3 bases; unmatched bases: 5. In DNA, the CDR3 is TGTGCCAGCAGCTTTTTTGCTAGCGGGAGCTACGAGCAGTACTTC. Amino acids: CASSFFASGSYEQYF.

The rearrangement uses TRBV18 and TRBJ2-2; D not resolved. The germline V gene has CDR1 KGHSH and CDR2 LQKENI. V was cut by 0 bases and J by 2 bases, with 7 bases left in between. The CDR3 sequence is 15 residues long. DNA of the CDR3: TGTGCCAGCTCACCACCGTCTTCTAACACCGGGGAGCTGTTTTTT. Translated: CASSPPSSNTGELFF.

The rearrangement links TRBV12-5 to TRBJ2-5; D is ambiguous. The germline V gene encodes CDR1 LGHNT and CDR2 FRNRAP. This CDR3 is built from 12 residues. The germline V and J ends were trimmed by 1 base and 3 bases, with 3 bases remaining between them. The CDR3 loop reads CASGLAEETQYF. The CDR3, as DNA: TGTGCTAGTGGTTTGGCTGAAGAGACCCAGTACTTC.

The rearrangement joins TRBV9 to TRBJ2-3; 7 bases are shared with TRBD2. The germline gives CDR1 SGDLS, CDR2 YYNGEE. With V trimmed by 3 bases and J by 0 bases, 10 bases remained unmatched. The CDR3 covers 17 residues. CDR3 in amino acids: CASSAASGRPSTDTQYF. The CDR3 bases are TGTGCCAGCAGCGCCGCTAGCGGAAGACCTAGCACAGATACGCAGTATTTT.

This clone has a single count. This chain uses TRBV5-4 with TRBJ2-1; D uncertain. Germline assignment: CDR1 SGHNT and CDR2 YYREEE (reference sequence). The CDR3 totals 15 residues. The ends were cut back, 2 bases at V and 7 bases at J, with 16 bases in the middle. Written as DNA, the CDR3 is TGTGCCAGCAGCTTACTGTCTTTGGGTTTTAATGAGCAGTTCTTC. This sequence encodes CASSLLSLGFNEQFF.

The chain links TRBV28 to TRBJ2-1; 10 bases are a match to TRBD2. The J segment lost 8 bases and the V segment lost 4 bases, leaving 5 bases of the junction unmatched. The CDR3 runs 14 residues. Looked up from germline, CDR1 is MDHEN and CDR2 is SYDVKM. CDR3 nucleotides: TGTGCCAGCAGTTCTACTAGCGGGATATATGAGCAGTTCTTC. This codes for CASSSTSGIYEQFF.

The V gene is TRBV5-5, the J gene TRBJ2-7, with 9 bases that match TRBD1. V trimming: 4 bases; J trimming: 3 bases; junction bases outside the gene matches: 11. The germline gives CDR1 SGHKS, CDR2 YYEKEE (reference sequence). The CDR3 covers 16 residues. CDR3 sequence reads: CASSLLPGQGLYEQYF. CDR3 in DNA: TGTGCCAGCAGCCTGTTACCGGGACAGGGTCTCTACGAGCAGTACTTC.

This clone was detected only a few times. The chain is built from TRBV4-1 and TRBJ1-1; D remains ambiguous. The CDR3 contains 11 residues. Germline V gene lookup returns CDR1 MGHRA and CDR2 YSYEKL. V was pared by 2 bases and J by 11 bases, with 9 bases between. Here the CDR3 reads CASSQYGEAFF. The DNA for the CDR3 is TGCGCCAGCAGCCAATATGGGGAGGCTTTCTTT.

This clone was counted between two and nine times. V usage is TRBV5-1 and J usage is TRBJ1-2; 12 nucleotides line up with TRBD1. Germline-derived CDR1 and CDR2 are SGHRS and YFSETQ. V gave up 2 bases and J gave up 3 bases; unmatched junction bases: 8. The CDR3 is 17 amino acids. The CDR3 loop reads CASSFGDRGREDYGYTF. CDR3 DNA: TGCGCCAGCAGCTTTGGGGACAGGGGGCGCGAGGACTATGGCTACACCTTC.

This clone was detected a few times. CDR3 residues: CASSVSSGAYNEQFF. The CDR3 DNA is TGTGCCAGTAGTGTGTCCAGTGGGGCCTACAATGAGCAGTTCTTC. The V gene is TRBV19, the J gene TRBJ2-1; D is ambiguous. CDR3 length equals 15 residues. Trimming took 5 bases from V and 2 from J, leaving 13 bases between them. Germline V lookup: CDR1 LNHDA, CDR2 SQIVND (reference sequence).

This clone has just one count. The CDR3 protein is CASSLGQGLAYEQYF. The CDR3, as DNA: TGTGCCAGCAGTTTGGGACAGGGGCTTGCCTACGAGCAGTACTTC. This chain joins TRBV27 and TRBJ2-7; 10 bases agree with TRBD1. Germline-derived CDR1 and CDR2 are MNHEY and SMNVEV (reference sequence). V was pared by 3 bases and J by 2 bases, with 4 bases of the junction left unmatched. This CDR3 has 15 amino acids.

The chain has TRBV28 and TRBJ1-2; TRBD1 agrees at 8 bases. CDR3 length: 15 residues. Trimming cost V 2 bases and J 4 bases; bases outside gene matches: 6. Germline V gene sequence: CDR1 MDHEN, CDR2 SYDVKM. CDR3 coding DNA: TGTGCCAGCAGTTTAATTGCAGGGGGCGGCTATGGCTACACCTTC. Translated, it gives CASSLIAGGGYGYTF.

The rearrangement joins TRBV19 to TRBJ2-5, with a weak D call TRBD2 (7 bases). The CDR3 contains 15 residues. Trimming took off 9 bases at V and 2 bases at J, with 19 bases between the two ends. Per germline, CDR1 LNHDA and CDR2 SQIVND (reference sequence). CDR3 sequence (DNA): TGTGCCAGCAATCACACAGGGAGGGGGCAAGAGACCCAGTACTTC. Translating gives CASNHTGRGQETQYF.

V usage is TRBV5-1 and J usage is TRBJ2-6, with D perhaps matching TRBD1 or TRBD2 (5 bases each). CDR1 SGHRS and CDR2 YFSETQ come from the germline V gene. Trimming took off 0 bases at V and 2 bases at J, with 9 bases between the two ends. The CDR3 spans 16 residues. Here the CDR3 reads CASSLDGTAGANVLTF. CDR3 DNA sequence: TGCGCCAGCAGCTTGGATGGGACCGCTGGGGCCAACGTCCTGACTTTC. Combining the CDR3 with reference TRBV5-1 and TRBJ2-6 gives the whole variable domain KAGVTQTPRYLIKTRGQQVTLSCSPISGHRSVSWYQQTPGQGLQFLFEYFSETQRNKGNFPGRFSGRQFSNSRSEMNVSTLELGDSALYLCASSLDGTAGANVLTFGAGSRLTVL.

The chain couples TRBV6-5 to TRBJ2-1; TRBD2 aligns across 14 bases. Looked up from germline, CDR1 is MNHEY and CDR2 is SVGAGI. Trimming took 2 bases from V and 5 from J; bases not matched to a gene: 2. The CDR3 has 16 residues. The CDR3 bases are TGTGCCAGCAGTTACCGACTAGCGGGAGGGAACAATGAGCAGTTCTTC. This encodes CASSYRLAGGNNEQFF.

The chain is built from TRBV5-1 and TRBJ2-7; 8 bases are shared with TRBD2. The V gene's germline CDR1 is SGHRS and CDR2 YFSETQ. The CDR3 is 16 residues long. Trimming cost V 4 bases and J 0 bases; bases outside gene matches: 9. This CDR3 is CASSPTLAGYSYEQYF. DNA of the CDR3: TGCGCCAGCAGCCCCACCTTAGCGGGGTACTCCTACGAGCAGTACTTC.

The V gene is TRBV6-5, the J gene TRBJ1-1; maybe TRBD1 (5 bases). Germline CDR1 reads MNHEY; CDR2 reads SVGAGI. This CDR3 has 13 residues. Trimming removed 4 bases at V and 5 bases at J, with 11 bases between. CDR3 nucleotides: TGTGCCAGCAGTTGGTCGAGGGGTACTGAAGCTTTCTTT. This encodes CASSWSRGTEAFF.

This chain links TRBV10-3 with TRBJ2-2; TRBD1 aligns across 7 bases. CDR1 is ENHRY, CDR2 SYGVKD, per germline. The junction had 4 bases not matched to a gene; V was cut back by 2 bases and J by 1 base. The CDR3 totals 16 residues. The CDR3 DNA reads TGTGCCATCAGTGAGGTGGGACAGAGGAACACCGGGGAGCTGTTTTTT. Translation gives CAISEVGQRNTGELFF.